A single sample is the source of the 18 T cell receptor beta chains below, sequenced in a study of T cells in Graves' hyperthyroidism and ophthalmopathy. Using RNA transcripts as the source, TCR beta CDR3 regions were amplified. A set of HTBI primers served as the primers for a first-round RT-PCR of the TCR CDR3. From the multiplex PCR reads, TCRdb called clonotypes with MiXCR, one entry per CDR3 protein. The sample carries some 530,000 distinct CDR3 sequences, 22% recorded once. Sequencing used blood. These receptors were obtained from a woman aged 65 to 85 with Graves' ophthalmopathy.

This clonotype has a handful of counts. The chain is built from TRBV6-2 or TRBV6-3 and TRBJ2-2; TRBD2 aligns across 9 bases. The CDR3 is 18 residues long. Trimming at V came to 0 bases and at J to 6 bases, leaving 11 bases not matched to a gene. CDR1 and CDR2 (germline): MNHEY, SVGEGT. Written as DNA, the CDR3 is TGTGCCAGCAGTTACTCTGGTAGCGGGAGTGGTATGGCCGGGGAGCTGTTTTTT. Its translation is CASSYSGSGSGMAGELFF.

This clonotype was counted between two and nine times. V gene TRBV5-1 combines with J gene TRBJ2-3; D possibly corresponds to TRBD1 (6 bases). Germline CDR1 SGHRS, CDR2 YFSETQ. The CDR3 extends over 15 amino acids. Trimming shortened V by 2 bases and J by 1 base, and 11 bases separated the two germline ends. Written as DNA, the CDR3 is TGCGCCAGCAGCTTACAGGGAGTTGGCACAGATACGCAGTATTTT. Translating it yields CASSLQGVGTDTQYF.

V is TRBV29-1 and J is TRBJ1-2; D not certain. Germline V CDR1 and CDR2: SQVTM, ANQGSEA. This CDR3 is 12 amino acids long. With 3 bases removed from V and 4 bases from J, the gap between germline ends came to 9 bases. The CDR3 DNA follows: TGCAGCGTTGACACGGACCTCTATGGCTACACCTTC. Amino acids: CSVDTDLYGYTF.

For this clonotype: A much larger clone lies one base from this, so it may be a read error. The chain combines TRBV7-2 with TRBJ2-7, with a weak D call TRBD1 (5 bases). The CDR3 contains 15 residues. In germline, CDR1 is SGHTA, CDR2 FQGNSA. The CDR3, as DNA: TGTGCCAGCAGCTTAACGCAGGGCCTCTCCTACGATCAGTACTTC. Translation: CASSLTQGLSYDQYF.

This clonotype was seen a handful of times. The rearrangement uses TRBV29-1 and TRBJ1-1; D is ambiguous. From germline, CDR1 is SQVTM and CDR2 ANQGSEA. V was cut by 4 bases and J by 1 base, with 7 bases left in between. The CDR3 has 12 residues. The CDR3 is CSVVVRNTEAFF. CDR3 in DNA: TGCAGCGTTGTTGTACGGAACACTGAAGCTTTCTTT.

This clonotype was seen only a few times. The rearrangement links TRBV20-1 to TRBJ2-3; TRBD2 agrees at 8 bases. V was pared by 5 bases and J by 5 bases, with 9 bases of the junction left unmatched. Germline-derived CDR1 and CDR2 are DFQATT and SNEGSKA (reference sequence). This CDR3 has 14 amino acids. CDR3 nucleotides: TGCAGTGCTGAGACTAGCGTTACACAAGATACGCAGTATTTT. Translation gives CSAETSVTQDTQYF.

The chain employs TRBV19 and TRBJ1-2; D uncertain. The CDR3 has 15 amino acids. Germline CDR1 reads LNHDA; CDR2 reads SQIVND (reference sequence). The germline V and J ends were trimmed by 1 base and 4 bases, with 13 bases remaining between them. The DNA for the CDR3 is TGTGCCAGTAGTATAGGGCCAGGATCGGTCTATGGCTACACCTTC. As protein: CASSIGPGSVYGYTF.

Ten or more counts support this clonotype. This CDR3 reads CASSVGPGQNYEQYF. CDR3 nucleotides: TGTGCCAGCAGCGTCGGACCGGGACAGAACTACGAGCAGTACTTC. The chain joins TRBV9 to TRBJ2-7; 7 nucleotides align to TRBD1. CDR3 size: 15 residues. Germline CDR1 reads SGDLS; CDR2 reads YYNGEE. With 2 bases clipped from V and 3 bases from J, the junction kept 8 bases outside the gene matches.

The V gene is TRBV11-2, the J gene TRBJ2-1; D gene ambiguous. Germline CDR1 reads SGHAT; CDR2 reads FQNNGV. Trimming took 5 bases from V and 3 from J, leaving 17 bases between them. The CDR3 is 16 residues long. The CDR3 nucleotides read TGTGCCAGCAGCCTCCAAGTAGGTGGCAGCTACAATGAGCAGTTCTTC. Encoded protein: CASSLQVGGSYNEQFF.

The chain has TRBV19 and TRBJ2-3; tentative D call: TRBD1 (6 bases). Trimming shortened V by 7 bases and J by 2 bases, and 13 bases separated the two germline ends. The germline CDR1 and CDR2 sequences are LNHDA and SQIVND (reference sequence). The CDR3 loop spans 14 amino acids. The CDR3 DNA sequence: TGTGCCAGTAATATGGGACATTACACAGATACGCAGTATTTT. This translates into CASNMGHYTDTQYF.

The V and J genes are TRBV30 and TRBJ1-1; D gene ambiguous. This CDR3 comprises 12 residues. Trimming removed 3 bases at V and 7 bases at J, with 12 bases between. Germline V gives CDR1 GTSNPN, CDR2 SVGIG (reference sequence). CDR3 DNA sequence: TGTGCCTGGAGGCCAGCTAACGGTGAAGCTTTCTTT. This encodes CAWRPANGEAFF.

This clonotype came up a few times. V is TRBV7-8 and J is TRBJ1-4; tentative D call: TRBD1 (6 bases). Trimming removed 4 bases from V and 7 bases from J, with 28 bases in between. Germline V CDR1 and CDR2: SGHVS, FQNEAQ. The CDR3 length is 19 residues. CDR3 in amino acids: CASSYIFIKQGEFSEKLFF. CDR3 nucleotide sequence: TGTGCCAGCAGCTATATCTTCATAAAACAGGGAGAGTTTAGTGAAAAACTGTTTTTT.

At least ten counts were recorded for this clonotype. The V call is TRBV6-1, the J call TRBJ2-7; TRBD2 aligns across 13 bases. Germline V lookup: CDR1 MNHNS, CDR2 SASEGT. The length of the CDR3 is 14 residues. The V and J ends lost 6 bases and 5 bases, in that order; junction bases with no gene match: 4. The CDR3, as DNA: TGTGCCAGCAGACCCGGGACTAGCGGGAACGAGCAGTACTTC. This codes for CASRPGTSGNEQYF.

This clonotype has a handful of counts. CDR3 residues: CAISGPPAGGPYEQYF. Written as DNA, the CDR3 is TGTGCCATCAGTGGACCCCCGGCGGGAGGGCCCTACGAGCAGTACTTC. The rearrangement joins TRBV10-3 to TRBJ2-7; 9 bases match TRBD2. V was pared by 4 bases and J by 2 bases, with 9 bases of the junction left unmatched. The CDR3 runs 16 residues. CDR1 and CDR2 (germline): ENHRY, SYGVKD.

The chain combines TRBV11-2 with TRBJ1-6; 8 bases agree with TRBD1. Germline V CDR1 and CDR2: SGHAT, FQNNGV. This CDR3 has 15 amino acids. The J segment lost 9 bases and the V segment lost 1 base, leaving 5 bases of the junction unmatched. CDR3 DNA: TGTGCCAGCAGCTTAGTGTCAGGGGGCCCTTCACCCCTCCACTTT. It codes for CASSLVSGGPSPLHF.

In this sample, this clonotype turned up many times. The rearrangement links TRBV7-9 to TRBJ2-2; D might be TRBD2 (6 bases). Germline V lookup: CDR1 SEHNR, CDR2 FQNEAQ (reference sequence). Trimming removed 5 bases at V and 2 bases at J, with 12 bases between. CDR3 length equals 15 residues. DNA of the CDR3: TGTGCCAGCAGCCCTAGCGCGCTAAACACCGGGGAGCTGTTTTTT. Protein: CASSPSALNTGELFF.

The sample holds many counts of this clonotype. The rearrangement joins TRBV19 to TRBJ1-5; 11 positions match TRBD1. V was clipped by 5 bases and J by 6 bases; unmatched bases: 3. In germline, CDR1 is LNHDA, CDR2 SQIVND (reference sequence). There are 14 residues in the CDR3. The chain's CDR3 is CASSRDRGGQPQHF. The CDR3 DNA is TGTGCCAGTAGTCGGGACAGGGGGGGTCAGCCCCAGCATTTT.

This clonotype has only a few counts. The genes are TRBV6-1 and TRBJ1-4; D is possibly TRBD1 (5 bases). The CDR3 loop spans 13 amino acids. V dropped 3 bases and J dropped 10 bases, with 12 bases sitting between them. CDR1 and CDR2 (germline): MNHNS, SASEGT. CDR3 protein: CASSDRVYGKLFF. CDR3 coding DNA: TGTGCCAGCAGTGACAGGGTTTATGGAAAACTGTTTTTT.